Below are 11 T cell receptor beta chains sequenced from a single sample in a study of cytomegalovirus exposure and HLA in healthy donors. Data came from immunoSEQ multiplex PCR; TCRdb stores just in-frame clones and leaves some out. Among 73,000 or so clones listed, about 93% were seen once. Sequencing input: PBMCs. The receptors were sampled from a woman between 18 and 30 years old in good health and CMV-seropositive.

CDR3 protein: CASSGQGGNTEAFF. CDR3 DNA sequence: TGCGCCAGCAGCGGACAGGGGGGGAACACTGAAGCTTTCTTT. The chain links TRBV5-1 to TRBJ1-1, with 10 nucleotides matching TRBD1. This CDR3 comprises 14 residues. Trimming at V came to 4 bases and at J to 1 base, leaving 1 base not matched to a gene. The germline V gene encodes CDR1 SGHRS and CDR2 YFSETQ. Combining the CDR3 with reference TRBV5-1 and TRBJ1-1 gives the whole variable domain KAGVTQTPRYLIKTRGQQVTLSCSPISGHRSVSWYQQTPGQGLQFLFEYFSETQRNKGNFPGRFSGRQFSNSRSEMNVSTLELGDSALYLCASSGQGGNTEAFFGQGTRLTVV.

The J gene is TRBJ2-7, the V gene TRBV2, with D possibly being TRBD1 (5 bases). Germline-derived CDR1 and CDR2 are SNHLY and FYNNEI. This CDR3 contains 12 residues. Trimming removed 7 bases from V and 3 bases from J, with 10 bases in between. The CDR3 is CASKLGVYEQYF. The DNA of the CDR3 is TGTGCCAGCAAGTTAGGGGTCTACGAGCAGTACTTC.

The chain recombines TRBV27 with TRBJ1-6, with 9 bases identical to TRBD1. The germline gives CDR1 MNHEY, CDR2 SMNVEV (reference sequence). This CDR3 has 15 residues. V lost 5 bases and J lost 10; bases outside the gene matches: 9. As DNA, the CDR3 is TGTGCCAGCAGTCCCGGAAGACAGGGGGAATCACCCCTCCACTTT. Residues: CASSPGRQGESPLHF.

The chain couples TRBV6-6 to TRBJ2-3, with TRBD1 matching 7 bases. The CDR3 is 12 amino acids. Germline trimming cut 5 bases from V and 7 bases from J; bases unmatched to any gene: 3. From germline, CDR1 is MNHNY and CDR2 SVGAGI (reference sequence). This chain's CDR3 is CASSATGHTQYF. In DNA form, the CDR3 reads TGTGCCAGCAGTGCGACAGGGCATACGCAGTATTTT.

CDR3 loop: CASSLDSQRLNEKLFF. In DNA form, the CDR3 reads TGTGCCAGCAGCTTAGACTCGCAGAGACTGAATGAAAAACTGTTTTTT. The chain carries TRBV7-9 and TRBJ1-4; D uncertain. V was pared by 1 base and J by 5 bases, with 14 bases between. The CDR3 length is 16 residues. The germline V gene encodes CDR1 SEHNR and CDR2 FQNEAQ (reference sequence).

CDR3 DNA: TGTGCCAGCAGCCCATCAACCGTCCAGGGGGCGGGCTACAATGAGCAGTTCTTC. It is translated as CASSPSTVQGAGYNEQFF. The chain uses TRBV9 and TRBJ2-1, with TRBD1 matching 8 bases. The CDR3 is made up of 18 amino acids. Germline loops: CDR1 SGDLS, CDR2 YYNGEE. The J segment lost 3 bases and the V segment lost 4 bases, leaving 15 bases of the junction unmatched.

Only one count was recorded for this clone. CDR3 coding DNA: TGCGCCAGCAGCTTTGGGGGGGGGCGCACAGATACGCAGTATTTT. Translated, it gives CASSFGGGRTDTQYF. The genes are TRBV5-1 and TRBJ2-3, with D possibly being TRBD2 (7 bases). CDR1 is SGHRS and CDR2 is YFSETQ in the germline V gene. The CDR3 contains 15 residues. V lost 2 bases and J lost 1, with 11 bases in between.

V gene TRBV10-3 combines with J gene TRBJ1-1, with D possibly TRBD1 on 6 matching bases. Trimming cost V 2 bases and J 1 base, with 8 bases left between them. Per germline, CDR1 ENHRY and CDR2 SYGVKD. This CDR3 spans 14 amino acids. The CDR3 coding sequence is TGTGCCATCAGTGAGGGACAGTCGAACACTGAAGCTTTCTTT. It yields the protein CAISEGQSNTEAFF.

On this clone: One end of the junction is discordant with germline, which a read error may explain. The chain recombines TRBV12-5 with TRBJ2-3; no reliable D call. The CDR3 has 11 residues. CDR1 and CDR2 from the germline V gene are LGHNT and FRNRAP. In nucleotides, the CDR3 is TGTGCTAGTGGTTTGCTCACCCCTTCGGATTTT. As protein: CASGLLTPSDF. The entire variable domain, with the rest obtained from reference TRBV12-5 and TRBJ2-3, is as follows: DARVTQTPRHKVTEMGQEVTMRCQPILGHNTVFWYRQTMMQGLELLAYFRNRAPLDDSGMPKDRFSAEMPDATLATLKIQPSEPRDSAVYFCASGLLTPSDFGPGTRLTVL.

This clone has a single count. The chain is built from TRBV9 and TRBJ1-5, with D possibly matching TRBD1 (5 bases). The length of the CDR3 is 15 residues. Trimming stripped 2 bases from V and 4 bases from J, with 13 bases between. Germline assignment: CDR1 SGDLS and CDR2 YYNGEE. The CDR3 loop is CASSVRRGGNQPQHF. The CDR3 region has the DNA TGTGCCAGCAGCGTTCGGCGGGGGGGGAATCAGCCCCAGCATTTT.

The chain employs TRBV6-5 and TRBJ2-5; the D gene is possibly TRBD1 (5 bases). CDR1 and CDR2 from the germline V gene are MNHEY and SVGAGI. This CDR3 is built from 13 residues. V was cut by 5 bases and J by 4 bases, with 11 bases left in between. The CDR3 spells CASSRWGGETQYF. CDR3 bases: TGTGCCAGCAGTCGCTGGGGCGGAGAGACCCAGTACTTC.